Listed here are 22 T cell receptor beta chains from one sample, sequenced in a study of T cell responses to AZD1222 COVID-19 vaccine. The repertoire was sequenced with immunoSEQ multiplex PCR; TCRdb's copy has only in-frame clones and lacks some. Of under 300,000 clones listed, more than 85% are singletons. The input for sequencing was peripheral blood, taken on day 0 of AZD1222 vaccination. Every receptor here comes from an adult in good health.

The rearrangement joins TRBV12-3 or TRBV12-4 to TRBJ2-7, with 10 bases fitting TRBD1. Trimming removed 5 bases from V and 3 bases from J; junction bases left unmatched: 1. The CDR3 runs 13 residues. The CDR3 is CASSGTGVYEQYF. As DNA, the CDR3 is TGTGCCAGCAGTGGGACAGGGGTCTACGAGCAGTACTTC.

The chain combines TRBV5-1 with TRBJ2-7; possible D gene TRBD1, 6 bases. Germline CDR1 SGHRS, CDR2 YFSETQ. Trimming removed 2 bases at V and 3 bases at J, with 12 bases between. The CDR3 extends over 14 amino acids. The DNA of the CDR3 is TGCGCCAGCAGCTTCGACAGGCCCATCTACGAGCAGTACTTC. Translated, it gives CASSFDRPIYEQYF.

This chain joins TRBV6-2 or TRBV6-3 and TRBJ2-3; D unresolved. V was pared by 2 bases and J by 0 bases, with 9 bases between. The CDR3 covers 15 residues. The V gene's germline CDR1 is MNHEY and CDR2 SVGEGT. The CDR3 sequence: CASSYTASSTDTQYF. The CDR3 bases are TGTGCCAGCAGTTACACAGCATCTAGCACAGATACGCAGTATTTT.

The CDR3 reads CASSPRAGGMYGYTF. The CDR3 nucleotides are TGTGCCAGCTCACCACGCGCAGGGGGGATGTATGGCTACACCTTC. V usage is TRBV18 and J usage is TRBJ1-2; 7 nucleotides line up with TRBD1. The CDR3 is made up of 15 amino acids. Germline V lookup: CDR1 KGHSH, CDR2 LQKENI. V trimming: 1 base; J trimming: 5 bases; junction bases outside the gene matches: 7.

This sequence joins TRBV6-2 or TRBV6-3 and TRBJ1-2, with D possibly TRBD1 on 5 matching bases. V lost 2 bases to trimming and J lost 3 bases, with 10 bases between them. Germline CDR1 reads MNHEY; CDR2 reads SVGEGT. The CDR3 sequence is 14 residues long. As DNA, the CDR3 is TGTGCCAGCAGTTACGTAGCCAGGGACTATGGCTACACCTTC. It is translated as CASSYVARDYGYTF.

V is TRBV18 and J is TRBJ1-1, with D hard to call. The CDR3 loop spans 15 amino acids. Per the germline V gene, CDR1 is KGHSH and CDR2 is LQKENI. V dropped 6 bases and J dropped 1 base, with 15 bases sitting between them. DNA of the CDR3: TGTGCCAGCTCGCCCACACCATTCCCGAACACTGAAGCTTTCTTT. Protein: CASSPTPFPNTEAFF.

J is TRBJ1-1 and V is TRBV9; 7 bases match TRBD1. Germline V CDR1 and CDR2: SGDLS, YYNGEE. The CDR3 consists of 15 residues. V lost 3 bases and J lost 0; bases outside the gene matches: 5. Here the CDR3 DNA reads TGTGCCAGCAGCGCCCGACAGGGTGTGAACACTGAAGCTTTCTTT. Translated, it gives CASSARQGVNTEAFF.

This chain connects TRBV3-1 (or the pseudogene TRBV3-2) to TRBJ1-2; D is undetermined. The CDR3 runs 11 residues. Trimming left V 0 bases short and J 8 bases short, with 4 bases between. Germline loops: CDR1 LGHDT, CDR2 YNNKEL (reference sequence). CDR3 nucleotide sequence: TGTGCCAGCAGCCAAGATGGGGGCTACACCTTC. Amino acid sequence: CASSQDGGYTF.

This chain links TRBV28 with TRBJ2-1, with 11 positions matching TRBD2. This CDR3 is built from 16 residues. The germline CDR1 and CDR2 sequences are MDHEN and SYDVKM. Trimming at V came to 8 bases and at J to 10 bases, leaving 16 bases not matched to a gene. The CDR3 nucleotides are TGTGCCAGCGGCAGACCTCGGGTAGCGGGGGGGCACGAGCAGTTCTTC. Amino acid sequence: CASGRPRVAGGHEQFF.

The V and J genes are TRBV3-1 (or the pseudogene TRBV3-2) and TRBJ1-5; D not certain. Germline V gene lookup returns CDR1 LGHDT and CDR2 YNNKEL (reference sequence). The CDR3 is 15 residues long. The V gene lost 0 bases and the J gene lost 3 bases, with 9 bases spanning the gap. As DNA, the CDR3 is TGTGCCAGCAGCCAAGAATACTCCTTCAATCAGCCCCAGCATTTT. Residues: CASSQEYSFNQPQHF.

This chain joins TRBV9 and TRBJ2-7; 10 bases are a match to TRBD1. V gave up 4 bases and J gave up 2 bases; unmatched junction bases: 6. Germline values: CDR1 SGDLS, CDR2 YYNGEE. This CDR3 is 15 amino acids long. The CDR3 is CASSPVGQGPYEQYF. For the CDR3, the DNA is TGTGCCAGCAGCCCGGTGGGACAGGGGCCCTACGAGCAGTACTTC. The full variable domain, its missing parts supplied by reference TRBV9 and TRBJ2-7, is DSGVTQTPKHLITATGQRVTLRCSPRSGDLSVYWYQQSLDQGLQFLIQYYNGEERAKGNILERFSAQQFPDLHSELNLSSLELGDSALYFCASSPVGQGPYEQYFGPGTRLTVT.

The rearrangement joins TRBV4-3 to TRBJ2-7, with TRBD2 as a possible D gene (5 bases). Trimming cost V 0 bases and J 3 bases, with 15 bases left between them. Germline loops: CDR1 LGHNA, CDR2 YSLEER. This CDR3 is 16 amino acids long. The CDR3 DNA sequence: TGCGCCAGCAGCCAAGATTCGAGCGGCACCGTCTACGAGCAGTACTTC. Protein sequence: CASSQDSSGTVYEQYF.

In nucleotides, the CDR3 is TGTGCCAGCACCTACAGGGACAGGGGTCTTTATGGCTACACCTTC. Its protein product is CASTYRDRGLYGYTF. The V gene is TRBV5-4, the J gene TRBJ1-2; 10 bases match TRBD1. Germline V gene sequence: CDR1 SGHNT, CDR2 YYREEE (reference sequence). This CDR3 is 15 amino acids long. V lost 6 bases, J lost 5 bases, and 10 bases stayed unmatched. Supplemented by reference TRBV5-4 and TRBJ1-2, the full variable domain reads ETGVTQSPTHLIKTRGQQVTLRCSSQSGHNTVSWYQQALGQGPQFIFQYYREEENGRGNFPPRFSGLQFPNYSSELNVNALELDDSALYLCASTYRDRGLYGYTFGSGTRLTVV.

J is TRBJ1-5 and V is TRBV28, with 8 bases aligning to TRBD1. The CDR3 covers 14 residues. Germline-derived CDR1 and CDR2 are MDHEN and SYDVKM. The trim removed 6 bases at V and 7 bases at J, leaving 8 bases unmatched. CDR3 bases: TGTGCCAGCAGAAAGGACAGGGTTTGGCAGCCCCAGCATTTT. It translates to CASRKDRVWQPQHF.

The chain employs TRBV19 and TRBJ2-3; D ambiguous. The CDR3 consists of 13 residues. The V and J ends lost 5 bases and 5 bases respectively, with 11 bases between them. Germline V gene data show CDR1 as LNHDA and CDR2 as SQIVND (reference sequence). The DNA of the CDR3 is TGTGCCAGTAGTCCCGGACCCCGAGATACGCAGTATTTT. It translates to CASSPGPRDTQYF.

The chain is built from TRBV28 and TRBJ2-3; 7 bases fit TRBD2. V dropped 7 bases and J dropped 0; count of bases not matched to a gene: 1. Germline assignment: CDR1 MDHEN and CDR2 SYDVKM. The CDR3 totals 13 residues. The CDR3 DNA follows: TGTGCCAGCACCGGGGGGAGCACAGATACGCAGTATTTT. This codes for CASTGGSTDTQYF.

This CDR3 is CASSSTGTGIRRTGELFF. The CDR3 DNA reads as TGCGCCAGCAGCTCCACCGGGACAGGGATTCGACGGACCGGGGAGCTGTTTTTT. The chain links TRBV5-1 to TRBJ2-2, with TRBD1 matching 9 bases. The CDR3 loop spans 18 amino acids. From germline, CDR1 is SGHRS and CDR2 YFSETQ. The V gene end was trimmed by 3 bases and the J gene end by 5 bases; junction bases not matched to a gene: 14.

This clone has just a few counts. The chain couples TRBV7-8 to TRBJ1-1, with D perhaps TRBD1 (6 bases). V lost 5 bases and J lost 6, with 25 bases in between. The germline V gene encodes CDR1 SGHVS and CDR2 FQNEAQ. The CDR3 extends over 17 amino acids. The CDR3 DNA follows: TGTGCCAGCAGCCTAAAAGGGGGTCAGCAGGGGCTAGCTGAAGCTTTCTTT. Translation: CASSLKGGQQGLAEAFF.

The J gene is TRBJ2-5, the V gene TRBV7-8, with D possibly matching TRBD1 (5 bases). The germline gives CDR1 SGHVS, CDR2 FQNEAQ. Trimming took off 0 bases at V and 5 bases at J, with 13 bases between the two ends. CDR3 length: 15 residues. In DNA, the CDR3 is TGTGCCAGCAGCTTAGCCAGGGTAGTTCGGGAGACCCAGTACTTC. It translates to CASSLARVVRETQYF.

This sequence joins TRBV9 and TRBJ2-3; D gene unclear. The length of the CDR3 is 13 residues. The V end lost 0 bases, the J end lost 7 bases, and 9 bases lay between the germline ends. CDR1 is SGDLS, CDR2 YYNGEE, per germline. In DNA, the CDR3 is TGTGCCAGCAGCGTAGTATCCGATTATACGCAGTATTTT. Translated, it gives CASSVVSDYTQYF. The whole variable domain, filled in from reference TRBV9 and TRBJ2-3, reads DSGVTQTPKHLITATGQRVTLRCSPRSGDLSVYWYQQSLDQGLQFLIQYYNGEERAKGNILERFSAQQFPDLHSELNLSSLELGDSALYFCASSVVSDYTQYFGPGTRLTVL.

CDR3 sequence reads: CASSQVASREQYF. The CDR3 nucleotides read TGTGCCAGCAGCCAAGTTGCTAGCCGCGAGCAGTACTTC. The chain has TRBV3-1 (or the pseudogene TRBV3-2) and TRBJ2-7, with D perhaps matching TRBD2 (5 bases). This CDR3 region has 13 residues. The germline gives CDR1 LGHDT, CDR2 YNNKEL (reference sequence). V gave up 1 base and J gave up 6 bases, with 10 bases separating them.

This chain links TRBV11-1 with TRBJ2-7; 7 nucleotides match TRBD1. The J segment lost 1 base and the V segment lost 4 bases, leaving 4 bases of the junction unmatched. Germline CDR1 SGHAT, CDR2 FQDESV (reference sequence). The CDR3 runs to 14 residues. CDR3 in amino acids: CASSWRQGSYEQYF. Written as DNA, the CDR3 is TGTGCCAGCAGCTGGAGACAGGGATCCTACGAGCAGTACTTC.